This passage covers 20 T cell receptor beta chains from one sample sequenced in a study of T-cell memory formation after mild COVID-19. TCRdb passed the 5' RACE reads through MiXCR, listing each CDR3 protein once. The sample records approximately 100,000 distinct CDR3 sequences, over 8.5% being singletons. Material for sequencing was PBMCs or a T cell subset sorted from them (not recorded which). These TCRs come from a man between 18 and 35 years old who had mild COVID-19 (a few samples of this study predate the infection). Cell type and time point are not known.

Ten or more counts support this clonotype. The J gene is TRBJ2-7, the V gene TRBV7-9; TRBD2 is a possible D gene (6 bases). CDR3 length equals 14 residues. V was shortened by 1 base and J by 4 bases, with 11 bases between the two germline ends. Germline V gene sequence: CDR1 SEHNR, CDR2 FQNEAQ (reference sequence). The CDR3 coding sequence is TGTGCCAGCAGCTTAGTTGGAGGGACTTACGAGCAGTACTTC. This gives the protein CASSLVGGTYEQYF. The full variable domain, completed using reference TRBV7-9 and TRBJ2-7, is DTGVSQNPRHKITKRGQNVTFRCDPISEHNRLYWYRQTLGQGPEFLTYFQNEAQLEKSRLLSDRFSAERPKGSFSTLEIQRTEQGDSAMYLCASSLVGGTYEQYFGPGTRLTVT.

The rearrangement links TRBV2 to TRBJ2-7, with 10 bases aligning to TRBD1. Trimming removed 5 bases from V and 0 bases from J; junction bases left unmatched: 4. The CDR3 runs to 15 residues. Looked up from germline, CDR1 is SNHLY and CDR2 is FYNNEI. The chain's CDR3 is CASSRDRGSSYEQYV. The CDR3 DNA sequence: TGTGCCAGCAGTAGGGACAGGGGAAGCTCCTACGAGCAGTACGTC.

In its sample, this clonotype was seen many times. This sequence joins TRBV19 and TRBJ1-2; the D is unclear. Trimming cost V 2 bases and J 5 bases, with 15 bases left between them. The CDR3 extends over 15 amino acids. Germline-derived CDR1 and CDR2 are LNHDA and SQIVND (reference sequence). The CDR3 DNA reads TGTGCCAGTAGTATACGGGAACAAATTGAGTATGGCTACACCTTC. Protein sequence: CASSIREQIEYGYTF.

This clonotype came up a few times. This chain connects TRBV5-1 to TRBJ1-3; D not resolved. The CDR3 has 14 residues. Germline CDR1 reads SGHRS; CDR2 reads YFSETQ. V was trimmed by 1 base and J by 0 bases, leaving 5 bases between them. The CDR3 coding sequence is TGCGCCAGCAGCTTGACAGACTCTGGAAACACCATATATTTT. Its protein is CASSLTDSGNTIYF.

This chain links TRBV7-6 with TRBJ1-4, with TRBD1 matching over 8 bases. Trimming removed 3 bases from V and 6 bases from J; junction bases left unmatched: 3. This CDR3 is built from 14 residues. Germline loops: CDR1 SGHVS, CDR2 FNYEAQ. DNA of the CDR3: TGTGCCAGCAGCTTTTTACAGGGGGATGAAAAACTGTTTTTT. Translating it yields CASSFLQGDEKLFF. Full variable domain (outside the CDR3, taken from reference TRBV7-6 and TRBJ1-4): GAGVSQSPRYKVTKRGQDVALRCDPISGHVSLYWYRQALGQGPEFLTYFNYEAQQDKSGLPNDRFSAERPEGSISTLTIQRTEQRDSAMYRCASSFLQGDEKLFFGSGTQLSVL.

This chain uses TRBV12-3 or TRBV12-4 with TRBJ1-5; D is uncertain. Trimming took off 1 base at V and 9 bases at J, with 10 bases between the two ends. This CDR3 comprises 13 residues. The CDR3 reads CASSLGVSAPQHF. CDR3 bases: TGTGCCAGCAGTTTAGGTGTTTCGGCGCCCCAGCATTTT.

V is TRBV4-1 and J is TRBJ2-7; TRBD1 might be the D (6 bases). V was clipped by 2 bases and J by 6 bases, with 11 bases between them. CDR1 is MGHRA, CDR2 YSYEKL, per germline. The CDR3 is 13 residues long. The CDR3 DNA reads TGCGCCAGCAGCCAAAAGGACAGTTCCGAGCAGTACGTC. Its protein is CASSQKDSSEQYV.

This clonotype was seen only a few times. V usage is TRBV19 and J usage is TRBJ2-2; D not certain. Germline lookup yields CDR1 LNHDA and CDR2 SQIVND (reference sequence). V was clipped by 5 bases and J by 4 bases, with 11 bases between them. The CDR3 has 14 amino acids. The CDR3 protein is CASSLAGTTGELFF. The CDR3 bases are TGTGCCAGTAGTTTGGCAGGTACCACCGGGGAGCTGTTTTTT.

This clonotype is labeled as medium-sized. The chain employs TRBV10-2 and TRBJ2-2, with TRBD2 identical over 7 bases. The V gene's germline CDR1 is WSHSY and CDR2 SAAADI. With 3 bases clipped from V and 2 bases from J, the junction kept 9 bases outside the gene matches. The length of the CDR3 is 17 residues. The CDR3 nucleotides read TGCGCCAGCAGTGATCTAGGGCGGGGGACTAACACCGGGGAGCTGTTTTTT. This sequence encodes CASSDLGRGTNTGELFF.

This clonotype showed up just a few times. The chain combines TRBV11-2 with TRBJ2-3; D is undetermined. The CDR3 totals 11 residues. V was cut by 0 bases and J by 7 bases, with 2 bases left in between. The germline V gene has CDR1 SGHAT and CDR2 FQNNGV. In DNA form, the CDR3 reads TGTGCCAGCAGCTTAGATAATACGCAGTATTTT. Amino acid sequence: CASSLDNTQYF.

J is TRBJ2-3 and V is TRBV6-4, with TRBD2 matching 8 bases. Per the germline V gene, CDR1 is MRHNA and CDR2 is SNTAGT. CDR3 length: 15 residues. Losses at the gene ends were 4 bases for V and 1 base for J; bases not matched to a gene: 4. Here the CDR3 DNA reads TGTGCCAGCAGTGCGGAGGGACTAGGCACAGATACGCAGTATTTT. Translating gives CASSAEGLGTDTQYF.

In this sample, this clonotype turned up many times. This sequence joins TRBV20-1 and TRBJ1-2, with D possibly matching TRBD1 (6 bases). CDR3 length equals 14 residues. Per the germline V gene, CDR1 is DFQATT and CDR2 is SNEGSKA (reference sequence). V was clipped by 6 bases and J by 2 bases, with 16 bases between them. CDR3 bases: TGCAGTGCACCCCGAGGGGGAAACAACTATGGCTACACCTTC. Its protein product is CSAPRGGNNYGYTF.

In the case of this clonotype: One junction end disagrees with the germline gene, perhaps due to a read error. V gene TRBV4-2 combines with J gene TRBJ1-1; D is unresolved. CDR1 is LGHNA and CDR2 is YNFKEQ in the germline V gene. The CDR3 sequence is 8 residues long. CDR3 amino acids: CASSPSYF. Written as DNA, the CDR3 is TGTGCCAGCAGCCCATCTTACTTT.

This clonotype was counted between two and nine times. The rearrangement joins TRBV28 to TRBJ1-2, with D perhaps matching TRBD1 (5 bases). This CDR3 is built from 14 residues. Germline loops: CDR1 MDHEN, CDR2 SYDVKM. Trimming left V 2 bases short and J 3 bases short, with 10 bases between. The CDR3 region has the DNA TGTGCCAGCAGTTTAACAGGTTGGGACTATGGCTACACCTTC. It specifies CASSLTGWDYGYTF.

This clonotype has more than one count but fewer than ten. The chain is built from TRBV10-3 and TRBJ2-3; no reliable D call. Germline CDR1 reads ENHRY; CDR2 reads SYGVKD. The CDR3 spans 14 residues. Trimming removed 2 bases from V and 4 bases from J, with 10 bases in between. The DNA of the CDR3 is TGTGCCATCAGTGAGGTCGAGTACTCAGATACGCAGTATTTT. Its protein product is CAISEVEYSDTQYF.

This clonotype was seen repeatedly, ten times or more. The DNA of the CDR3 is TGTGCCAGCAGCCCCCCTCTAAAAGAGACCCAGTACTTC. Amino acid sequence: CASSPPLKETQYF. The V gene is TRBV28, the J gene TRBJ2-5; D is ambiguous. This CDR3 comprises 13 residues. Trimming pared 6 bases from V and 3 bases from J, leaving 11 bases between. CDR1 and CDR2 (germline): MDHEN, SYDVKM.

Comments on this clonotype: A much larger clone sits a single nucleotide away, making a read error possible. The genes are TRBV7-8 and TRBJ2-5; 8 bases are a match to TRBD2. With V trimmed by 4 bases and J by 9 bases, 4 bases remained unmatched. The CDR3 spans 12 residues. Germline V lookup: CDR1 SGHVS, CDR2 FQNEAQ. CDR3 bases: TGTGCCAGCAGCTATGGGCGGGAGGCCCAGTACTTC. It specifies CASSYGREAQYF.

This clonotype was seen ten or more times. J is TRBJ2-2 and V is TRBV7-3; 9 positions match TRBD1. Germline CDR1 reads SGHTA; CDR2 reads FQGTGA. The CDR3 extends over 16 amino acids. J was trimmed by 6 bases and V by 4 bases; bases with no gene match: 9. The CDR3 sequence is CASSSVRTGDPGELFF. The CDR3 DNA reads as TGTGCCAGCAGCTCTGTCCGGACAGGGGATCCCGGGGAGCTGTTTTTT.

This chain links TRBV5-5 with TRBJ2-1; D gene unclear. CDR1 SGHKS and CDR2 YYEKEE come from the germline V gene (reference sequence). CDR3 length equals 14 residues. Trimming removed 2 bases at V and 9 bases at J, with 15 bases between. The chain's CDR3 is CASSLYSMEGEQFF. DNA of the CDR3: TGTGCCAGCAGCTTATATTCAATGGAAGGTGAGCAGTTCTTC.

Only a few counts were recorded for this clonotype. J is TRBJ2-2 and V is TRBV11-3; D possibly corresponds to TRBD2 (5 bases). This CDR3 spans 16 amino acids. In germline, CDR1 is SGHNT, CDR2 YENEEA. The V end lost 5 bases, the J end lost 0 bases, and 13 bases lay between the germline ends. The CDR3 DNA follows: TGTGCCAGCAGCGGGAGTCTTTCCGCGAACACCGGGGAGCTGTTTTTT. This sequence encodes CASSGSLSANTGELFF.